Below are 11 T cell receptor beta chains sequenced from a single sample in a study of cytotoxic CD8 clonotypes in ibrutinib-treated CLL. Sequencing used immunoSEQ multiplex PCR; TCRdb keeps in-frame clones, though not all of them. The repertoire holds fewer than 400,000 clones, with 67% as singletons. Sequenced here: PBMCs, sampled after 36 months of ibrutinib treatment. The receptor set was obtained from a human donor with chronic lymphocytic leukemia.

This clone was found once. This rearrangement joins TRBV4-3 to TRBJ2-2; D remains ambiguous. Trimming took 0 bases from V and 2 from J, leaving 7 bases between them. The germline V gene encodes CDR1 LGHNA and CDR2 YSLEER. The CDR3 is 15 amino acids. CDR3 nucleotide sequence: TGCGCCAGCAGCCAAGATCCAGTCAACACCGGGGAGCTGTTTTTT. Translating gives CASSQDPVNTGELFF.

The J gene is TRBJ2-7, the V gene TRBV7-2; D is unclear. Trimming cost V 1 base and J 9 bases, with 10 bases left between them. Germline values: CDR1 SGHTA, CDR2 FQGNSA. This CDR3 region has 12 residues. CDR3 in amino acids: CASSLVGPWQYF. CDR3 DNA: TGTGCCAGCAGCTTAGTCGGCCCGTGGCAGTACTTC.

This chain uses TRBV7-3 with TRBJ2-5; 7 nucleotides line up with TRBD2. Germline V gives CDR1 SGHTA, CDR2 FQGTGA. The CDR3 consists of 16 residues. V lost 4 bases and J lost 3; bases outside the gene matches: 11. In DNA form, the CDR3 reads TGTGCCAGCAGCTCCTTTGGGACTAAGCGAAAAGAGACCCAGTACTTC. Its protein product is CASSSFGTKRKETQYF.

V gene TRBV7-9 combines with J gene TRBJ2-2; no clear D gene. V lost 3 bases to trimming and J lost 5 bases, with 4 bases between them. The CDR3 is 12 amino acids. Germline values: CDR1 SEHNR, CDR2 FQNEAQ (reference sequence). This CDR3 reads CASSFGTGELFF. The DNA for the CDR3 is TGTGCCAGCAGCTTCGGTACCGGGGAGCTGTTTTTT.

V and J are TRBV7-8 and TRBJ2-1; D uncertain. Trimming took off 1 base at V and 3 bases at J, with 13 bases between the two ends. Germline CDR1 and CDR2: SGHVS and FQNEAQ. The CDR3 is 16 residues long. CDR3 nucleotides: TGTGCCAGCAGCTTAGTGGTTAGGACCCGCTACAATGAGCAGTTCTTC. Protein product: CASSLVVRTRYNEQFF. The full variable domain, with the rest looked up from reference TRBV7-8 and TRBJ2-1, is GAGVSQSPRYKVAKRGQDVALRCDPISGHVSLFWYQQALGQGPEFLTYFQNEAQLDKSGLPSDRFFAERPEGSVSTLKIQRTQQEDSAVYLCASSLVVRTRYNEQFFGPGTRLTVL.

This chain's CDR3 is CASSFYTSGGIQETQYF. CDR3 DNA: TGTGCCAGCAGCTTCTACACTAGCGGGGGGATCCAAGAGACCCAGTACTTC. V gene TRBV7-6 combines with J gene TRBJ2-5, with TRBD2 matching 12 bases. The CDR3 is 17 amino acids. Losses at the gene ends were 3 bases for V and 1 base for J; bases not matched to a gene: 6. The germline V gene encodes CDR1 SGHVS and CDR2 FNYEAQ. Variable domain in full (rest from reference TRBV7-6 and TRBJ2-5): GAGVSQSPRYKVTKRGQDVALRCDPISGHVSLYWYRQALGQGPEFLTYFNYEAQQDKSGLPNDRFSAERPEGSISTLTIQRTEQRDSAMYRCASSFYTSGGIQETQYFGPGTRLLVL.

This clone has just a few counts. The chain is built from TRBV27 and TRBJ2-6; D is undetermined. V was trimmed by 5 bases and J by 0 bases, leaving 8 bases between them. The CDR3 consists of 15 residues. CDR1 is MNHEY, CDR2 SMNVEV, per germline (reference sequence). The CDR3 is CASSPTLSGANVLTF. The DNA for the CDR3 is TGTGCCAGCAGTCCGACCCTCTCTGGGGCCAACGTCCTGACTTTC.

This clone turned up a few times. CDR3 loop: CASRRGQLSNQPQHF. In DNA form, the CDR3 reads TGTGCCAGTAGAAGGGGACAGCTTAGCAATCAGCCCCAGCATTTT. The rearrangement links TRBV19 to TRBJ1-5; TRBD1 aligns across 7 bases. This CDR3 comprises 15 residues. The J segment lost 0 bases and the V segment lost 6 bases, leaving 5 bases of the junction unmatched. Germline lookup yields CDR1 LNHDA and CDR2 SQIVND (reference sequence).

The CDR3 DNA reads TGTGCCAGCAGCTTAGTTGCGGGGGCGAGTCAGCCCCAGCATTTT. It codes for CASSLVAGASQPQHF. The chain has TRBV7-2 and TRBJ1-5; perhaps TRBD1 as D (6 bases). Trimming stripped 1 base from V and 6 bases from J, with 13 bases between. The CDR3 length is 15 residues. CDR1 SGHTA and CDR2 FQGNSA come from the germline V gene.

This clone has a handful of counts. This sequence joins TRBV29-1 and TRBJ2-3, with D maybe TRBD2 (6 bases). V lost 5 bases and J 5 bases, leaving 14 bases between the germline ends. Germline CDR1 is SQVTM and CDR2 is ANQGSEA. This CDR3 spans 13 amino acids. The CDR3 DNA follows: TGCAGCGTTCTAGCGCTCAATGGAGATACGCAGTATTTT. Translated: CSVLALNGDTQYF.

This clone was observed once. The J gene is TRBJ2-7, the V gene TRBV18, with TRBD1 matching 7 bases. The J segment lost 3 bases and the V segment lost 2 bases, leaving 7 bases of the junction unmatched. Germline values: CDR1 KGHSH, CDR2 LQKENI. This CDR3 has 15 amino acids. The CDR3 DNA reads TGTGCCAGCTCACCAAGACAGGGTGGAGGCTACGAGCAGTACTTC. It is translated as CASSPRQGGGYEQYF.